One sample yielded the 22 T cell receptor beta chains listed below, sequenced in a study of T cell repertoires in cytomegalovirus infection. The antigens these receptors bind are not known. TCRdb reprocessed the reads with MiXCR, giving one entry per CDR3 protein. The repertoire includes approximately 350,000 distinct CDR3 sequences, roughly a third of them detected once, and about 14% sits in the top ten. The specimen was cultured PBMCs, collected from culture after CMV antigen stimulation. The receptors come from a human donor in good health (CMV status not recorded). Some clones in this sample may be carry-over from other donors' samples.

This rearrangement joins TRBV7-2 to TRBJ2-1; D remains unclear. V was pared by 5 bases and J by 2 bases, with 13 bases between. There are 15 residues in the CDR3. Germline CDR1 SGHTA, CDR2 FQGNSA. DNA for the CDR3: TGTGCCAGCAGCCCTCACACCGCACCCTACAATGAGCAGTTCTTC. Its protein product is CASSPHTAPYNEQFF.

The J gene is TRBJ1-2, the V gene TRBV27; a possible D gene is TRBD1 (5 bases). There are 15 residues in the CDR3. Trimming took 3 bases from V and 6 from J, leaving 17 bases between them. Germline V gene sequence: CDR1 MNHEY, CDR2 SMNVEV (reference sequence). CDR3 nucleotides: TGTGCCAGCAGTTTCGGGACTCCCCAAAGAGATGGCTACACCTTC. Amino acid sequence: CASSFGTPQRDGYTF.

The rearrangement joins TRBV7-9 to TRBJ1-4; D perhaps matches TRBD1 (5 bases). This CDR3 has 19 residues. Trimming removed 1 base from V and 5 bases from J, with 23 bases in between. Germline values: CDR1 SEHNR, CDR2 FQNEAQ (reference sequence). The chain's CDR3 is CASSLGLDSAPGTNEKLFF. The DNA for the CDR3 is TGTGCCAGCAGCTTAGGGCTTGACAGTGCCCCGGGGACGAATGAAAAACTGTTTTTT.

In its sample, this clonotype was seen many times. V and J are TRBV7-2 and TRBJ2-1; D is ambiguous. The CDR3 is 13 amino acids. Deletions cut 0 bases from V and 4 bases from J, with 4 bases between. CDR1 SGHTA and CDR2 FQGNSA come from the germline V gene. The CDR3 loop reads CASSLAKYNEQFF. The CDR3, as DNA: TGTGCCAGCAGCTTAGCGAAATACAATGAGCAGTTCTTC.

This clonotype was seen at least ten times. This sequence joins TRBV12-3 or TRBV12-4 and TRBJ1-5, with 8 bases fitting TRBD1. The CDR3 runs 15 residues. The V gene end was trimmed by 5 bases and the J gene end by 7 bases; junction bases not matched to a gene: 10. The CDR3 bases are TGTGCCAGCAGTCCCGGCAGGGGGCTAGGGCAGCCCCAGCATTTT. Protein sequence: CASSPGRGLGQPQHF.

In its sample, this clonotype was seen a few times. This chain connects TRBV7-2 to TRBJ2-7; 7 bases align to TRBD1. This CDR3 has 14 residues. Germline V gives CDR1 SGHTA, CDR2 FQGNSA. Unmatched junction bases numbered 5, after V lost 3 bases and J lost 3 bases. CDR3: CASSFQQGNYEQYF. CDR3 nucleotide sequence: TGTGCCAGCAGCTTTCAACAGGGGAACTACGAGCAGTACTTC.

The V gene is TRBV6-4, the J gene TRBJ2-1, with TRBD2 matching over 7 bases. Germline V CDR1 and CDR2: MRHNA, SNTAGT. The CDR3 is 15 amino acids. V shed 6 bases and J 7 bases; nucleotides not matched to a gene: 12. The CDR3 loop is CASRLGGRARNEQFF. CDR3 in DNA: TGTGCCAGCAGATTGGGTGGGAGGGCCAGGAATGAGCAGTTCTTC.

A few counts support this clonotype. CDR3 sequence: CASSPQGLQEETQYF. The DNA of the CDR3 is TGTGCCAGCAGCCCCCAGGGACTACAGGAGGAGACCCAGTACTTC. J is TRBJ2-5 and V is TRBV9; 7 bases map to TRBD2. The CDR3 sequence is 15 residues long. In germline, CDR1 is SGDLS, CDR2 YYNGEE. V shed 4 bases and J 5 bases; nucleotides not matched to a gene: 11. The complete variable domain, with remaining parts taken from reference TRBV9 and TRBJ2-5, reads DSGVTQTPKHLITATGQRVTLRCSPRSGDLSVYWYQQSLDQGLQFLIQYYNGEERAKGNILERFSAQQFPDLHSELNLSSLELGDSALYFCASSPQGLQEETQYFGPGTRLLVL.

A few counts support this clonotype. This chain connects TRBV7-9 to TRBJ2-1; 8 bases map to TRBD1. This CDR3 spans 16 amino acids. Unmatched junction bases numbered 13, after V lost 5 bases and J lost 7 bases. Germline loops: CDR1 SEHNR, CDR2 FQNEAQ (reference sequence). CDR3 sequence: CASSDAGTGATNEQFF. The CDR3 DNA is TGTGCCAGCAGCGACGCCGGGACAGGAGCTACAAATGAGCAGTTCTTC.

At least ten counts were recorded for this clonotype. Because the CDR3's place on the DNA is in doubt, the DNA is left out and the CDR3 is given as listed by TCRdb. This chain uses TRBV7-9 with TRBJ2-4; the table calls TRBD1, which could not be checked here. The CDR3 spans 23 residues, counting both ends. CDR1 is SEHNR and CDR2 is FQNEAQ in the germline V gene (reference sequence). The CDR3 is CASSSSSGQPKTFSTSGGNIQYF.

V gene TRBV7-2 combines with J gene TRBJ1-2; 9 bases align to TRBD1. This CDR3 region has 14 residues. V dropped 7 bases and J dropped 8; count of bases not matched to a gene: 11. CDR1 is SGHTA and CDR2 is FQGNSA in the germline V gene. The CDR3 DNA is TGTGCCAGCACCCTAGACAGGGGGGGAGGGGGCTACACCTTC. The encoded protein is CASTLDRGGGGYTF.

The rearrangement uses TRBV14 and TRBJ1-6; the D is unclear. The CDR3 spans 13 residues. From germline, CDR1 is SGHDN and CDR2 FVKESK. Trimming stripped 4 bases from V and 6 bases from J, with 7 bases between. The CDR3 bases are TGTGCCAGCAGCCTAAATGTTAATTCACCCCTCCACTTT. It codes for CASSLNVNSPLHF.

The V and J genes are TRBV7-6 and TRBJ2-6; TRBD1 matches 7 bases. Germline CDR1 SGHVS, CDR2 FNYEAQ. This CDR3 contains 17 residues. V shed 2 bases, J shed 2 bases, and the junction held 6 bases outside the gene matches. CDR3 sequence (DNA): TGTGCCAGCAGCTTACCGGGACAGTGGGCTGGGGCCAACGTCCTGACTTTC. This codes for CASSLPGQWAGANVLTF.

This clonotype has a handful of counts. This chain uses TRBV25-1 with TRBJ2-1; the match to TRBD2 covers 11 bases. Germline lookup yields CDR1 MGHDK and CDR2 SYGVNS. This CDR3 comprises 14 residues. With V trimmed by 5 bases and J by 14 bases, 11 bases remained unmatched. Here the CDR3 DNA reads TGTGCCAGCAGTCAAGGGGGTATAGCGGGAGGGGAGTTCTTC. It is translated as CASSQGGIAGGEFF.

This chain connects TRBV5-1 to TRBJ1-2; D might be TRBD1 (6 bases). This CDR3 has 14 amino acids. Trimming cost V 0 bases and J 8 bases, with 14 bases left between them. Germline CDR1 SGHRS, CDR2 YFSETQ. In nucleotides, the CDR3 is TGCGCCAGCAGCTTGGCCACGTCAGGGGAAGGCTACACCTTC. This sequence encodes CASSLATSGEGYTF.

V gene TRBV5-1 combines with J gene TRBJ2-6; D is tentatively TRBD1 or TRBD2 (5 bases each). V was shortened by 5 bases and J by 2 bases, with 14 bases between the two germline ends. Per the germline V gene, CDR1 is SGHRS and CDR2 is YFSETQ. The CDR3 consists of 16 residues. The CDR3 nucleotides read TGCGCCAGCAGGTCGGGGCTTACTACTGGGGCCAACGTCCTGACTTTC. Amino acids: CASRSGLTTGANVLTF.

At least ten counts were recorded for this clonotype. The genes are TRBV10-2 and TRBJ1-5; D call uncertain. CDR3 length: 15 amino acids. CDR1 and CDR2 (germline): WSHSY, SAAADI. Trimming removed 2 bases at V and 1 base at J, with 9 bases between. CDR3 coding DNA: TGCGCCAGCAGTGAGCGGCTTTTGAGCAATCAGCCCCAGCATTTT. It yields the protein CASSERLLSNQPQHF.

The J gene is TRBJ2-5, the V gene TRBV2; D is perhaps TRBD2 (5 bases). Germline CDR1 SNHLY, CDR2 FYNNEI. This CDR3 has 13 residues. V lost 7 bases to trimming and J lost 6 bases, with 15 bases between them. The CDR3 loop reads CASIVSGPQTQYF. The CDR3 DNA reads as TGTGCCAGCATTGTAAGCGGTCCGCAGACCCAGTACTTC.

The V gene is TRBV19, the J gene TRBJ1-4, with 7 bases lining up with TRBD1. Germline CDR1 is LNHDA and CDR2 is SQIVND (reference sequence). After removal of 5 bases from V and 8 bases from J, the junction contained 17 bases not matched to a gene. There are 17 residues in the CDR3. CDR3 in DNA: TGTGCCAGTAGTCTCGCCCATCGGGGACAGAGGGGAGAAAAACTGTTTTTT. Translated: CASSLAHRGQRGEKLFF.

CDR3: CASSPKRATSGAIDTQYF. The CDR3 DNA reads as TGCGCCAGCAGCCCCAAACGGGCGACTAGCGGGGCGATAGATACGCAGTATTTT. The J gene is TRBJ2-3, the V gene TRBV5-1; 11 bases align to TRBD2. Trimming at V came to 4 bases and at J to 5 bases, leaving 15 bases not matched to a gene. The CDR3 is 18 residues long. Germline V CDR1 and CDR2: SGHRS, YFSETQ.

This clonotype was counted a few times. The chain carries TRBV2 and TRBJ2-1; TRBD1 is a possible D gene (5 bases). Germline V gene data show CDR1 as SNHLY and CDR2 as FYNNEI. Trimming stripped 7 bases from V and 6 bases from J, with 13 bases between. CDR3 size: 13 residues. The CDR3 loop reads CASTGQTTNEQFF. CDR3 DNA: TGTGCCAGCACAGGACAAACGACCAATGAGCAGTTCTTC.

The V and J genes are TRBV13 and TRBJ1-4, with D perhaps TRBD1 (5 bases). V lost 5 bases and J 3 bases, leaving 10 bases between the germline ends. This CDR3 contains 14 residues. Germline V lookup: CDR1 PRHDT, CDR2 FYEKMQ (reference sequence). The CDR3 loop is CASSPGGANEKLFF. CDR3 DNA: TGTGCCAGCAGCCCCGGAGGGGCTAATGAAAAACTGTTTTTT.